This T cell receptor (beta chain) emerged from a study of T cells in Graves' hyperthyroidism and ophthalmopathy (dated by TCRdb to between 2018 and 2021). For the study in its entirety: Peripheral blood samples were taken at initial diagnosis, before any treatment was given. An independent validation cohort of under 20 hyperthyroidism patients and more than 15 patients who later progressed to ophthalmopathy tested prospective prediction of ophthalmopathy. TCR V-J signatures able to tell the groups apart were searched for in a discovery cohort of around 95 patients, of whom around 42 had Graves' ophthalmopathy and more than 55 had stable Graves' hyperthyroidism. In more than five Graves' hyperthyroidism patients, the study also compared T-cell repertoires from thyroid tissue with T-cell repertoires from blood. The paper describes TCR Vbeta CDR3 sequencing of 130 to 150 peripheral blood samples, made up of 43 ophthalmopathy patients, 70 to 75 hyperthyroidism patients and some 17 progressor patients. Following sampling, methimazole starting at 30 mg daily was given to hyperthyroidism patients, and high-dose intravenous methylprednisolone was given to ophthalmopathy patients. The 85 to 100 discovery patients were divided at random into training and test sets in a 7:3 ratio.

Summary of the overall study and its limitations: A model built on a 13 V-J signature distinguished ophthalmopathy from stable hyperthyroidism, reaching about 88% sensitivity and under 84% specificity in cross-validation and 80%/75% in testing. Most expanded thyroid clonotypes (frequency above 0.001) were also detected in blood, a finding suggesting that blood repertoires may reflect thyroid immune responses. No statistical method was used to fix the sample size in advance, and group allocation was not hidden from the investigators. In validation, the model predicted progression to ophthalmopathy a median of approximately 6.3 months before onset, with approximately 70% sensitivity and 72.22% specificity.

This clonotype occurred many times. The antigen it recognizes is unknown. Base-call qualities are not available, and no considerably larger clone is one nucleotide away. Ophthalmopathy patients had moderately to severely active disease, Clinical Activity Score of at least 3, NOSPECS grade of at least 4, and duration under 3 months. Any patient with an uncontrolled infection, another autoimmune disease, pregnancy or lactation was excluded. Diagnoses were based on clinical symptoms, serum thyroxine and TRAb, thyroid ultrasound and orbital computed tomography. PBMCs were separated from about 10 ml of fresh peripheral blood using Ficoll-Paque density gradient centrifugation. Total RNA was extracted using Trizol reagent, and RNA quality was assessed on an Agilent 2100 Bioanalyzer. Spanning cysteine to phenylalanine, the CDR3 consists of 16 amino acids. Left in the record is the CDR3 DNA by itself, 48 bases read in frame from the first base. CDR1 and CDR2 are drawn from the germline V gene: KGHDR, SFDVKD. The V end loses 2 bases and the J end loses 0 bases, and a stretch of 12 bases separates them.

The TCR beta CDR3 regions were amplified from RNA transcripts. A first-round RT-PCR of the TCR CDR3 used the HTBI primer set with the Qiagen OneStep RT-PCR kit. Libraries were constructed in a second round of multiplex PCR, after which size selection and purification were performed. Sequencing of the libraries was done on an Illumina HiSeq2000 using paired-end 100 bp reads. The authors processed their data as follows. SOAPnuke was used to process the raw data, throwing out any read that contained adapters or uncalled bases, had a mean Phred below 15, or lacked an exact constant-primer or identifier match. COPE v1.2.5 was used to merge the high-quality paired reads, and each unique nucleotide sequence was defined as a clonotype. MiTCR v1.1 was used to align clonotypes to the IMGT TRBV, TRBD and TRBJ reference segments. The analysis was restricted to V-J combinations with a frequency above 0.0001, which together covered 98% to 99.2% of the repertoires. The TCS score was defined as the ratio of F50 (clonal expansion) to E x V (chaos), calculated using BLOSUM62-based TCRdist between CDR3 peptides within each V-J. Welch's t-statistics and random forest reduced fewer than 600 V-J features to 13, which were used in a naive Bayes classifier (R e1071). TCRdb handled the public reads itself, with Q25 trimming in fastp and clone calling in MiXCR, and kept productive beta chains. Entries that share a CDR3 protein sequence are merged under the most common genes and DNA. The V and J calls, along with clone size, are taken from TCRdb and not from the paper's own processing. The sample includes approximately 380,000 distinct CDR3 sequences, with more than 12% observed a single time. 25% to 30% of the sample is held by the ten biggest clonotypes.

The chain is encoded by TRBV24-1 joined to TRBJ1-1; a tentative D match to TRBD1 spans 6 bases. The sequenced sample consisted of blood. The TCR was taken from a man in his forties or fifties with Graves' ophthalmopathy. The DNA sequence is as follows: TGTGCCACCAGTGATTCGACAGGAACTATGAACACTGAAGCTTTCTTT. Its protein reads: CATSDSTGTMNTEAFF.